This entry describes one T cell receptor (beta chain). Antigen specificity is unknown. Time point here: cycle 4 day 1 (C4D1), after about 6 weeks of nivolumab. Each of the patients experienced relapse following autologous stem cell transplantation, and their brentuximab vedotin exposure differed. CD4+ T cells were purified from thawed PBMCs by magnetic negative selection. Complete response, partial response or progressive disease was recorded as best response. The data were obtained in a study of PD-1 blockade in classical Hodgkin lymphoma. Points from the study as a whole: Diversity in CD4+ TCRs, unlike that measured in CD8+ TCRs, had risen significantly by C4D1. Similar baseline diversity was found in complete responders and newly diagnosed patients.

The length of the CDR3 is 18 residues. Germline values: CDR1 MDHEN, CDR2 SYDVKM. Unmatched junction bases numbered 19, after V lost 10 bases and J lost 1 base. Sequencing used immunoSEQ multiplex PCR; TCRdb keeps in-frame clones, though not all of them. The sample lists 34,000 or so clones, about 94% occurring once. This specimen consisted of CD4+ T cells from blood, obtained before the fourth cycle of nivolumab. The V and J genes are TRBV28 and TRBJ2-7, with 10 bases fitting TRBD1. This sequence originates from a human donor with classical Hodgkin lymphoma. Written as DNA, the CDR3 is TGTGCCATCGCTATGCCGGGACAGGGGCCGTTGACTTCCTACGAGCAGTACTTC. This gives the protein CAIAMPGQGPLTSYEQYF.